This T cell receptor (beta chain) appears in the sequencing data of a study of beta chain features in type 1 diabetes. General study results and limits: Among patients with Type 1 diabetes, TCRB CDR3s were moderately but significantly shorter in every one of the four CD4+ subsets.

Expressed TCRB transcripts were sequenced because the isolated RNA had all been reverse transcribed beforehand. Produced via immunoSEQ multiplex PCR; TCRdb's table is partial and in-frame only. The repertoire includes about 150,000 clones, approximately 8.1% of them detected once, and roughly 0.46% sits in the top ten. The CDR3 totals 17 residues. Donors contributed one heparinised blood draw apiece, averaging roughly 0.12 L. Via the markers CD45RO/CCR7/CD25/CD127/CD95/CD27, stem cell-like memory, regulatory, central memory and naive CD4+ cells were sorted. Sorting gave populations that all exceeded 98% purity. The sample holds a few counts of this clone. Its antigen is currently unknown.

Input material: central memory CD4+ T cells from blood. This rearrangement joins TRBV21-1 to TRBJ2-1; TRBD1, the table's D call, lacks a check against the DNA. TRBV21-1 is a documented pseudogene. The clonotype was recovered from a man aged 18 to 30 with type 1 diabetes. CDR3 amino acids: CASSINRDRGRLNEQFF. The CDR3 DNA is TGTGCCAGCAGCATCAATCGGGACAGGGGGCGCCTGAATGAGCAGTTCTTC.